This T cell receptor beta chain was sequenced in a study of T cells in Graves' hyperthyroidism and ophthalmopathy. TCR beta CDR3 regions were amplified from RNA transcripts. The study used the HTBI primer set for a first-round RT-PCR of the TCR CDR3. Via MiXCR, TCRdb re-called the multiplex PCR reads, giving one row per CDR3 protein. The table lists 500,000 to 800,000 distinct CDR3 sequences, 45% of them singletons. Diagnoses were made from clinical symptoms, serum measures (thyroxine and TRAb), thyroid ultrasound and orbital computed tomography. V was trimmed by 5 bases and J by 2 bases, leaving 15 bases between them. Germline V CDR1 and CDR2: SEHNR, FQNEAQ (reference sequence). The CDR3 is 15 amino acids.

Source material: peripheral blood or thyroid tissue (not recorded which). The chain employs TRBV7-9 and TRBJ1-1; D not resolved. The TCR comes from an adult man with Graves' disease, either hyperthyroidism or ophthalmopathy (not recorded which). CDR3 protein: CASSVEAASNTEAFF. For the CDR3, the DNA is TGTGCCAGCAGCGTTGAGGCAGCTTCTAACACTGAAGCTTTCTTT.